This TCR beta chain was retrieved from a study of blood T cell repertoires in COVID-19. Across the study: COVID-19 samples, acute and convalescent, were from the United States, Italy and Spain. Sample material is recorded as cDNA or gDNA derived from T cells, B-cell-depleted T cells, or PBMCs.

Authors' data handling: The authors estimated nucleated cell counts from reference gene primer amplification. Measured with immunoSEQ multiplex PCR; TCRdb has only the in-frame clones, and not every one. The DNA gave D and trimming, while V, J and clone size come from that table. There are over 200,000 clones in the sample; about four fifths occur only once, and about 5.7% lies in the top ten. This CDR3 region has 18 residues. Germline-derived CDR1 and CDR2 are GTSNPN and SVGIG (reference sequence). V trimming: 3 bases; J trimming: 0 bases; junction bases outside the gene matches: 10. The sequenced material came from peripheral blood. The chain uses TRBV30 and TRBJ1-6; 8 bases map to TRBD1. The TCR originated in a man older than 75 with acute or convalescent COVID-19. CDR3 nucleotides: TGTGCCTGGAGCGCTAACCAGGGGGCGAGCTCCTATAATTCACCCCTCCACTTT. Translating gives CAWSANQGASSYNSPLHF.